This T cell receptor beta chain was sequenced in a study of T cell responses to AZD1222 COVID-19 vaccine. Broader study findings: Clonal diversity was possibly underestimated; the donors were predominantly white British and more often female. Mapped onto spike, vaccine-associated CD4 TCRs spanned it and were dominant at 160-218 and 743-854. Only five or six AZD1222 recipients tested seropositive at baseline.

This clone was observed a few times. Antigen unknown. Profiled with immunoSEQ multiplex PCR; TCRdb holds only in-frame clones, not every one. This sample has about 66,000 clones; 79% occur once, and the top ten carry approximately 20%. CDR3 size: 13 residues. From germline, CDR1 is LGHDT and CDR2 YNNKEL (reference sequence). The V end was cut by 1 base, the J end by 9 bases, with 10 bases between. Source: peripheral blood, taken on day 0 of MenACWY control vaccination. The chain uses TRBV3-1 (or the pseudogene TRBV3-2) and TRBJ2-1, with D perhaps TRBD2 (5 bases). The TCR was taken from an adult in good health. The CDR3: CASSQARGGEQFF. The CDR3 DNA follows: TGTGCCAGCAGCCAAGCGCGTGGAGGTGAGCAGTTCTTC.